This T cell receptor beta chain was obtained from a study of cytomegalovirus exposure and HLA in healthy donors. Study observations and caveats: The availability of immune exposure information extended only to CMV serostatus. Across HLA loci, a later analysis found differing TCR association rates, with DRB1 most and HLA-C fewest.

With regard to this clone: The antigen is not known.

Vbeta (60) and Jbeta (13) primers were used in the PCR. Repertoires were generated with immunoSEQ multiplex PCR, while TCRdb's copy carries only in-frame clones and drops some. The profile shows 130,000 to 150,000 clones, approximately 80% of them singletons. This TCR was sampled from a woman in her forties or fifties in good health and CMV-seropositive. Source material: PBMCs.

The CDR3 spells CASSSSGGGGFETQYF. CDR3 in DNA: TGCGCCAGCAGCTCCTCTGGCGGGGGGGGGTTTGAGACCCAGTACTTC. V and J are TRBV5-1 and TRBJ2-5, with 9 positions matching TRBD2. Germline loops: CDR1 SGHRS, CDR2 YFSETQ. The CDR3 runs to 16 residues. V shed 3 bases and J 5 bases; nucleotides not matched to a gene: 11.